Below are 8 T cell receptor beta chains sequenced from a single sample in a study of blood T cells in healthy people across ages. It was with a sample-barcoded 5' primer and a J-beta primer mix that a second PCR of roughly 6 to 12 cycles was run. TCRdb passed the 5' RACE reads through MiXCR, listing each CDR3 protein once. The table lists 920,000 or so distinct CDR3 sequences, less than 50% of them singletons. What was sequenced was blood. The receptors originated from a woman aged 60 to 75 in good health.

This sequence joins TRBV7-3 and TRBJ2-3; D gene unclear. The V and J ends lost 1 base and 0 bases respectively, with 14 bases between them. The CDR3 spans 17 residues. The germline V gene has CDR1 SGHTA and CDR2 FQGTGA. The CDR3 is CASSLISTGSSTDTQYF. Here the CDR3 DNA reads TGTGCCAGCAGCTTAATATCAACCGGATCTAGCACAGATACGCAGTATTTT.

This clonotype was recorded at least ten times. V and J are TRBV5-5 and TRBJ1-2, with 8 bases aligning to TRBD1. The V and J ends lost 0 bases and 8 bases, in that order; junction bases with no gene match: 3. Looked up from germline, CDR1 is SGHKS and CDR2 is YYEKEE (reference sequence). The CDR3 extends over 13 amino acids. The CDR3 is CASSLDRGSGYTF. In DNA form, the CDR3 reads TGTGCCAGCAGCTTGGACAGGGGGTCCGGCTACACCTTC.

CDR3 sequence (DNA): TGTGCCAGCAGCTCAAGCCTAGGTTCTGAGCAGTTCTTC. Encoded protein: CASSSSLGSEQFF. The chain joins TRBV7-3 to TRBJ2-1; D is uncertain. Germline loops: CDR1 SGHTA, CDR2 FQGTGA. The CDR3 totals 13 residues. Trimming took off 4 bases at V and 9 bases at J, with 13 bases between the two ends.

This clonotype is a singleton in its sample. One end of the junction does not line up with germline, which may come from a read error. This chain connects TRBV25-1 to TRBJ2-3, with a tentative D call TRBD2 (5 bases). The CDR3 is made up of 15 amino acids. CDR1 is MGHDK, CDR2 SYGVNS, per germline. This CDR3 is CASSEWSGSTDAQYF. DNA for the CDR3: TGTGCCAGCAGTGAATGGTCGGGGAGCACAGATGCGCAGTATTTT.

V usage is TRBV5-1 and J usage is TRBJ1-2; D remains unclear. Germline loops: CDR1 SGHRS, CDR2 YFSETQ. The CDR3 contains 14 residues. The V end was cut by 4 bases, the J end by 5 bases, with 15 bases between. The CDR3, as DNA: TGCGCCAGCAGCGAACTTTCGACGGGGTATGGCTACACCTTC. Its protein is CASSELSTGYGYTF.

The J gene is TRBJ1-2, the V gene TRBV27, with TRBD1 identical over 7 bases. This CDR3 contains 14 residues. The V gene's germline CDR1 is MNHEY and CDR2 SMNVEV (reference sequence). V lost 4 bases to trimming and J lost 4 bases; unmatched junction nucleotides: 6. CDR3 sequence: CASSWTGTAYGYTF. CDR3 nucleotides: TGTGCCAGCAGTTGGACCGGGACAGCCTATGGCTACACCTTC.

The chain carries TRBV12-3 or TRBV12-4 and TRBJ1-4; D is possibly TRBD1 (6 bases). V dropped 6 bases and J dropped 7 bases, with 12 bases sitting between them. The CDR3 has 13 residues. The CDR3, as DNA: TGTGCCAGCAGAACAGGGTTCGTTGAAAAACTGTTTTTT. As protein: CASRTGFVEKLFF.

Only a few counts were recorded for this clonotype. V and J are TRBV12-3 or TRBV12-4 and TRBJ2-1; D is unresolved. Between the trimmed V and J ends, which lost 6 bases and 10 bases, there was a span of 7 bases. CDR3 size: 10 residues. The CDR3 coding sequence is TGTGCCAGCAGGGGAATCGAGCAGTTCTTC. Its translation: CASRGIEQFF.